Presented here are 3 T cell receptor beta chains from one specimen sequenced in a study of CD8 T cells in ankylosing spondylitis. The study, taken as a whole, reports: Seven to nine highly homologous variants formed a TCR beta motif that appeared characteristic of ankylosing spondylitis blood.

Their antigens remain unidentified. TCRdb re-analysed the 5' RACE reads in MiXCR, keeping a single row per CDR3 protein. Among approximately 540,000 distinct CDR3 sequences listed, more than 9.5% were seen once. Material: blood, either unsorted or a sorted T cell fraction (not recorded which). These TCRs come from a male donor with ankylosing spondylitis.

The chain is built from TRBV30 and TRBJ2-1, with TRBD2 identical over 10 bases. Germline V gene lookup returns CDR1 GTSNPN and CDR2 SVGIG (reference sequence). This CDR3 has 14 residues. V was pared by 4 bases and J by 7 bases, with 7 bases of the junction left unmatched. CDR3 sequence: CAWNLAGASNEQFF. The CDR3 DNA is TGTGCCTGGAACCTAGCGGGAGCTTCTAATGAGCAGTTCTTC.

There are many counts of this clonotype. The gene calls are TRBV27 and TRBJ2-2, with D tentatively TRBD1 (6 bases). Germline V gene sequence: CDR1 MNHEY, CDR2 SMNVEV (reference sequence). V was cut by 4 bases and J by 1 base, with 10 bases left in between. The CDR3 has 15 residues. The chain's CDR3 is CASSYSTGNTGELFF. The CDR3 region has the DNA TGTGCCAGCAGTTACTCGACAGGGAACACCGGGGAGCTGTTTTTT.

The chain combines TRBV24-1 with TRBJ2-1, with D uncertain. This CDR3 has 16 amino acids. Germline V gives CDR1 KGHDR, CDR2 SFDVKD. Trimming left V 2 bases short and J 0 bases short, with 10 bases between. The CDR3 protein is CATSDSRLSSYNEQFF. In DNA, the CDR3 is TGTGCCACCAGTGATTCCAGGCTTAGCTCCTACAATGAGCAGTTCTTC.